This TCR beta chain was identified during a study of CD8 T cells in Susac syndrome. RNA amounts of about 0.5 to 1 ug underwent reverse transcription with random hexamers. Across 54 Vbeta and 13 Jbeta, TCR beta CDR3 was amplified with immunoSEQ multiplex PCR. TCRdb recomputed calls from the immunoSEQ multiplex PCR reads with MiXCR, one row per CDR3 protein. The profile shows 140,000 to 150,000 distinct CDR3 sequences, approximately 94% of them singletons. TCR beta sequences were obtained from blood CD8+ and CD4+ T cells. Controls were age- and sex-matched healthy donors. Through negative isolation, CD4+ and CD8+ T cells were obtained, while TEMRA cells were enriched using FACS. Looked up from germline, CDR1 is DFQATT and CDR2 is SNEGSKA (reference sequence). J was trimmed by 4 bases and V by 8 bases; bases with no gene match: 6. CDR3 size: 14 residues.

The sequencing input was CD4+ T cells from PBMCs. This receptor was taken from a human donor in good health. The chain recombines TRBV20-1 with TRBJ2-7, with TRBD2 matching 15 bases. The CDR3 sequence is CSSKGTSGGYEQYF. In DNA, the CDR3 is TGCAGTTCTAAGGGGACTAGCGGGGGGTACGAGCAGTACTTC.